A selection of T cell receptor beta chains follows, all from one sample in a study of PD-1 blockade in classical Hodgkin lymphoma. Sequencing was performed with immunoSEQ multiplex PCR; in TCRdb, only in-frame clones are kept and a portion is missing. The table lists around 43,000 clones, roughly 73% of them singletons. The sequencing here drew on peripheral blood mononuclear cells (PBMCs), taken at baseline. Receptor source: a human donor with classical Hodgkin lymphoma. The CDR3 runs from the conserved cysteine through the conserved F or W. Each record gives: J gene, D gene, clone size, V gene, CDR3 DNA, CDR3 protein. A D gene is named only where the DNA matches it firmly. Size tells how often a clone was seen (once, few, many) or the class of an expanded clone, and some rows leave it out.

TRBJ2-3	TRBD2	NA	TRBV4-1	TGCGCCAGCAGCCAAGCATGGGCGGGGGGTGATACGCAGTATTTT	CASSQAWAGGDTQYF
TRBJ2-7	NA	NA	TRBV30	TGTGCCTGGACAAGGGCCAGACCCGGCGAGCAGTACTTC	CAWTRARPGEQYF
TRBJ2-7	TRBD1	NA	TRBV7-8	TGTGCCAGCAGGCCAGGGGACAGGGACGGCGAGCAGTACTTC	CASRPGDRDGEQYF
TRBJ2-7	NA	NA	TRBV18	TGTGCCAGCTCACCAGGCAGGGGCCGAAGCTCCTACGAGCAGTACTTC	CASSPGRGRSSYEQYF
TRBJ2-2	TRBD1	NA	TRBV7-9	TGTGCCAGCAGCGGCCCGGGACAGGGGACCGGGGAGCTGTTTTTT	CASSGPGQGTGELFF
TRBJ1-5	NA	NA	TRBV27	TGTGCCAGCAGTTGGGGAGGTGTTGGGAATCAGCCCCAGCATTTT	CASSWGGVGNQPQHF
TRBJ2-1	NA	NA	TRBV10-1	TGCGCCAGCAGCCCCTCCGGGCTTGAGCAGTTCTTC	CASSPSGLEQFF
TRBJ1-6	NA	few	TRBV5-8	TGTGCCAGCAGCCGCGAAAGGGAAAATTCACCCCTCCACTTT	CASSRERENSPLHF
TRBJ2-7	TRBD1	NA	TRBV23-1	TGCGCCAGCAGCCAACCCGCGGCGGCAGGGGGCGAATACGAGCAGTACTTC	CASSQPAAAGGEYEQYF
TRBJ1-1	NA	NA	TRBV6-1	TGTGCCAGCAGGGTAACAGGGTGGAACACTGAAGCTTTCTTT	CASRVTGWNTEAFF
TRBJ1-2	NA	few	TRBV4-1	TGCGCCAGCAGCCAAGGGAGGGAATATTGGGTTGGCTACACCTTC	CASSQGREYWVGYTF
TRBJ2-2	TRBD2	NA	TRBV10-3	TGTGCCATCAGTGGTAGCGGGGGCCTCTTCACCGGGGAGCTGTTTTTT	CAISGSGGLFTGELFF
TRBJ1-2	TRBD1	NA	TRBV29-1	TGCAGCGTTCCGGACAGGGGGCAGAACTATGGCTACACCTTC	CSVPDRGQNYGYTF
TRBJ2-5	NA	NA	TRBV6-1	TGTGCCAGCAGTCAATGGGGCCCGCAAGAGACCCAGTACTTC	CASSQWGPQETQYF
TRBJ1-4	NA	NA	TRBV2	TGTGCCAGCACCTCTCTTCGGAGGGGCGGTGAAAAACTGTTTTTT	CASTSLRRGGEKLFF
TRBJ1-4	TRBD1	NA	TRBV14	TGTGCCAGCAGCCAGCGGACAGGCAATGAAAAACTGTTTTTT	CASSQRTGNEKLFF
TRBJ2-3	TRBD2	NA	TRBV7-2	TGTGCCAGCAGCTTATTGCTCGGCGGGGGGCCCACAGATACGCAGTATTTT	CASSLLLGGGPTDTQYF
TRBJ2-3	TRBD1	once	TRBV5-1	TGCGCCAGCAGCTTGGGACAGGGGGCTGGCACAGATACGCAGTATTTT	CASSLGQGAGTDTQYF
TRBJ1-2	NA	NA	TRBV6-5	TGTGCCACCCTCGGGTACTCTGATAACTATGGCTACACCTTC	CATLGYSDNYGYTF
TRBJ2-5	NA	NA	TRBV2	TGTGCCAGCAGAGGGACCAGAATTGGGGGCCAGTACTTC	CASRGTRIGGQYF
TRBJ2-7	TRBD2	NA	TRBV30	TGTGCCTGGAGTCATAGCGGGGGGGATGTGTGGGAGCAGTACTTC	CAWSHSGGDVWEQYF
TRBJ2-2	NA	NA	TRBV30	TGTGCCTGGAGTACCCAGGGGAGCACCGGGGAGCTGTTTTTT	CAWSTQGSTGELFF
TRBJ2-5	NA	NA	TRBV18	TGTGCCAGCTCACCAGGAATCCAAGAGACCCAGTACTTC	CASSPGIQETQYF
TRBJ2-2	NA	NA	TRBV5-4	TGTGCCAGCAGCCCCAGAGGACTGGCGAACACCGGGGAGCTGTTTTTT	CASSPRGLANTGELFF
TRBJ2-5	TRBD2	NA	TRBV20-1	TGCAGTGCCCAGCGGGAGGAGACCCAGTACTTC	CSAQREETQYF
TRBJ2-7	NA	NA	TRBV7-2	TGTGCCAGCAGCTTAGATCCGGGGGCCTACGAGCAGTACTTC	CASSLDPGAYEQYF
TRBJ1-3	NA	NA	TRBV7-8	TGTGCCAGCAGCACACGACAAAGGGAAGCTGGAAACACCATATATTTT	CASSTRQREAGNTIYF
TRBJ1-6	NA	NA	TRBV7-2	TGTGCCAGCAGCATCTCAACAGGCTCCTATAATTCACCCCTCCACTTT	CASSISTGSYNSPLHF
TRBJ1-5	NA	NA	TRBV6-1	TGTGCCAGCAGTGAAGCAGGGGCTAGCAATCAGCCCCAGCATTTT	CASSEAGASNQPQHF
TRBJ2-7	TRBD1	NA	TRBV4-2	TGTGCCAGCAGCCATGCACAGGGGGCCTCTCCCTACGAGCAGTACTTC	CASSHAQGASPYEQYF
TRBJ2-2	NA	NA	TRBV5-6	TGTGCCAGCAGGGCGCCCACCGGGGAGCTGTTTTTT	CASRAPTGELFF
TRBJ2-1	NA	NA	TRBV27	TGTGCCAGCAGCGTCGACTTGAGCTCCTACAATGAGCAGTTCTTC	CASSVDLSSYNEQFF
TRBJ2-7	TRBD1	NA	TRBV27	TGTGCCAGCAGCCCCTGGACAGGGATGGTCTACGAGCAGTACTTC	CASSPWTGMVYEQYF
TRBJ2-7	NA	NA	TRBV11-2	TGTGCCAGCAGCCACTCCCCGGTCCCCTACGAGCAGTACTTC	CASSHSPVPYEQYF
TRBJ2-7	NA	NA	TRBV15	TGTGCCACCAGCAGATGGGGAACCCCCGAGCAGTACTTC	CATSRWGTPEQYF
TRBJ1-5	NA	NA	TRBV21-1	TGTGCCAGCAGCACCCGACAGGGGGTAAGCAATCAGCCCCAGCATTTT	CASSTRQGVSNQPQHF
TRBJ2-1	TRBD2	NA	TRBV27	TGTGCCAGCAGTTTATCCCGCGGGGGGGGTGAGCAGTTCTTC	CASSLSRGGGEQFF
TRBJ1-1	NA	NA	TRBV25-1	TGTGCCAGTATTCCGGGACATTTGAACACTGAAGCTTTCTTT	CASIPGHLNTEAFF
TRBJ1-4	NA	medium-sized	TRBV2	TGTGCCAGCGCTTTTCGAGCAGGAGGTGAACTGTTTTTT	CASAFRAGGELFF
TRBJ1-3	TRBD1	once	TRBV6-5	TGTGCCAGCAGATCCGACAGGGGAACCGGAAACACCATATATTTT	CASRSDRGTGNTIYF
TRBJ2-7	NA	NA	TRBV7-2	TGTGCCAGCAGCTTCTTGGCGGGGTACGAGCAGTACTTC	CASSFLAGYEQYF
TRBJ1-1	NA	once	TRBV4-3	TGCGCCAGCAGCCGACGCGGGGGCACTGAAGCTTTCTTT	CASSRRGGTEAFF
TRBJ2-7	NA	once	TRBV20-1	TGCAGTGCTAGAGATGCACACGAGCAGTACTTC	CSARDAHEQYF
TRBJ2-7	NA	NA	TRBV7-3	TGTGCCAGCAGCCCCGGAGTGTGGGCTACCTACGAGCAGTACTTC	CASSPGVWATYEQYF
TRBJ2-7	TRBD1	NA	TRBV7-8	TGTGCCAGCTCTTCGACAGGGGCCTACGAGCAGTACTTC	CASSSTGAYEQYF
TRBJ1-4	NA	NA	TRBV9	TGTGCCAGCAGCGGGACAGTTTCCTCTAATGAAAAACTGTTTTTT	CASSGTVSSNEKLFF
TRBJ2-7	NA	NA	TRBV9	TGTGCCAGCAGCGGAGATGCCTACGAGCAGTACTTC	CASSGDAYEQYF
TRBJ2-6	NA	NA	TRBV19	TGTGCCAGTAGTATTGGCAGGGAGGTCTCTGGGGCCAACGTCCTGACTTTC	CASSIGREVSGANVLTF
TRBJ1-1	TRBD1	NA	TRBV7-2	TGTGCCAGCACCTGGGACAGGGGGCGTTATTCTGAAGCTTTCTTT	CASTWDRGRYSEAFF
TRBJ2-6	NA	NA	TRBV4-3	TGCGCCAGCAGCCCAGGGCTAGGGGCCAACGTCCTGACTTTC	CASSPGLGANVLTF
TRBJ1-4	NA	NA	TRBV5-1	TGCGCCAGCAGCTTGGCTGGGGTTCGTGAAAAACTGTTTTTT	CASSLAGVREKLFF
TRBJ2-7	NA	few	TRBV30	TGTGCCTGGAGTGGGGAAACAGCCTCCTACGAGCAGTACTTC	CAWSGETASYEQYF
TRBJ2-1	TRBD1	NA	TRBV5-4	TGTGCCAGCAGCCCGGGACAGGGGTACTACAATGAGCAGTTCTTC	CASSPGQGYYNEQFF
TRBJ2-3	TRBD1	NA	TRBV23-1	TGCGCCAGCAGTCAATCCTTTATTGAGACAGGGCATTACAGCACAGATACGCAGTATTTT	CASSQSFIETGHYSTDTQYF
TRBJ2-1	TRBD1	NA	TRBV5-4	TGTGCCAGCAGCGCTACAGGGGATTCCTACAATGAGCAGTTCTTC	CASSATGDSYNEQFF
TRBJ2-1	TRBD1	NA	TRBV19	TGTGCCAGTAGTCACAGGGGGTTCGGGAATGAGCAGTTCTTC	CASSHRGFGNEQFF
TRBJ1-6	NA	few	TRBV2	TGTGCCAGCAGGGAAACTAATAATTCACCCCTCCACTTT	CASRETNNSPLHF